Listed below are T cell receptor beta chains from one sample, sequenced in a study of blood T cell repertoires in COVID-19. Some clones are missing from TCRdb's copy, which holds only in-frame ones; the method was immunoSEQ multiplex PCR. The table has 85,000 to 130,000 clones, roughly 92% seen once. Sequenced input: peripheral blood. The receptor set was obtained from a man between 65 and 80 years old with acute or convalescent COVID-19. Each CDR3 is given with its conserved first and last residue. D genes are given only for firm matches. Only some rows state a clone size, as once, few, many or a class for expanded clones.

v_gene: TRBV6-5
j_gene: TRBJ1-2
abundance: once
d_gene: TRBD1
CDR3nt: TGTGCCAGCAGTTACTATGGGGACAGGGGTGGCTACACCTTC
CDR3aa: CASSYYGDRGGYTF

v_gene: TRBV19
j_gene: TRBJ2-7
abundance: NA
d_gene: TRBD1
CDR3nt: TGTGCCAGTAGTGAGGGACAGTTTTGGGAGCAGTACTTC
CDR3aa: CASSEGQFWEQYF

v_gene: TRBV10-3
j_gene: TRBJ2-1
abundance: NA
d_gene: TRBD1
CDR3nt: TGTGCCATCACCGGACAGGGTGGGCACAATGAGCAGTTCTTC
CDR3aa: CAITGQGGHNEQFF

v_gene: TRBV4-3
j_gene: TRBJ2-7
abundance: NA
d_gene: TRBD2
CDR3nt: TGCGCCAGCAGCCAAGATCCTAGCGGACCCTACGAGCAGTACTTC
CDR3aa: CASSQDPSGPYEQYF

v_gene: TRBV5-6
j_gene: TRBJ2-1
abundance: NA
d_gene: NA
CDR3nt: TGTGCCAGCAGCTTGGGGAGGAATGAGCAGTTCTTC
CDR3aa: CASSLGRNEQFF

v_gene: TRBV5-4
j_gene: TRBJ2-4
abundance: NA
d_gene: TRBD1
CDR3nt: TGTGCCAGCAGCTTGGGACAGGGGGCGAACATTCAGTACTTC
CDR3aa: CASSLGQGANIQYF

v_gene: TRBV5-1
j_gene: TRBJ2-2
abundance: few
d_gene: TRBD2
CDR3nt: TGCGCCAGCAGCCTTGGGACTAGCGCTACCGGGGAGCTGTTTTTT
CDR3aa: CASSLGTSATGELFF

v_gene: TRBV5-1
j_gene: TRBJ2-7
abundance: NA
d_gene: TRBD2
CDR3nt: TGCGCCAGCAGCTTGGCCGTGGGGGGGACCTACGAGCAGTACTTC
CDR3aa: CASSLAVGGTYEQYF

v_gene: TRBV7-6
j_gene: TRBJ1-2
abundance: NA
d_gene: NA
CDR3nt: TGTGCCAGCAGCTTAGGCGGGGAGAGCCACTATGGCTACACCTTC
CDR3aa: CASSLGGESHYGYTF

v_gene: TRBV2
j_gene: TRBJ2-1
abundance: NA
d_gene: TRBD2
CDR3nt: TGTGCCAGCCCGGGACTAAATAATGAGCAGTTCTTC
CDR3aa: CASPGLNNEQFF

v_gene: TRBV14
j_gene: TRBJ2-5
abundance: NA
d_gene: TRBD2
CDR3nt: TGTGCCAGCAGCCGAGCACTAGCGGGGCAAGAGACCCAGTACTTC
CDR3aa: CASSRALAGQETQYF

v_gene: TRBV28
j_gene: TRBJ2-7
abundance: NA
d_gene: NA
CDR3nt: TGTGCCAGCAGTTTCGGCAGACTCTTCTACGAGCAGTACTTC
CDR3aa: CASSFGRLFYEQYF

v_gene: TRBV19
j_gene: TRBJ2-2
abundance: once
d_gene: TRBD1
CDR3nt: TGTGCCAGTAGTTCATCCGGGACAGGGAACACCGGGGAGCTGTTTTTT
CDR3aa: CASSSSGTGNTGELFF

v_gene: TRBV2
j_gene: TRBJ1-1
abundance: NA
d_gene: TRBD1
CDR3nt: TGTGCCAGCAGTACCGGGACAGGGACTGAAGCTTTCTTT
CDR3aa: CASSTGTGTEAFF

v_gene: TRBV24-1
j_gene: TRBJ2-3
abundance: NA
d_gene: NA
CDR3nt: TGTGCCACCAGTGGAACGGGAGTAGGTACAGATACGCAGTATTTT
CDR3aa: CATSGTGVGTDTQYF

v_gene: TRBV14
j_gene: TRBJ1-2
abundance: once
d_gene: NA
CDR3nt: TGTGCCAGCAGCCAACAGGGTTTTGGCTACACCTTC
CDR3aa: CASSQQGFGYTF

v_gene: TRBV5-1
j_gene: TRBJ1-4
abundance: NA
d_gene: TRBD1
CDR3nt: TGCGCCAGCAGCGGAGGGACAGGGGGCAATGAAAAACTGTTTTTT
CDR3aa: CASSGGTGGNEKLFF

v_gene: TRBV5-1
j_gene: TRBJ1-5
abundance: NA
d_gene: NA
CDR3nt: TGCGCCAGCAGTACAGAGATCAATCAGCCCCAGCATTTT
CDR3aa: CASSTEINQPQHF

v_gene: TRBV6-5
j_gene: TRBJ1-1
abundance: NA
d_gene: TRBD1
CDR3nt: TGTGCCAGCAGCCGAGGGACAGGGGATGAAGCTTTCTTT
CDR3aa: CASSRGTGDEAFF

v_gene: TRBV19
j_gene: TRBJ2-7
abundance: NA
d_gene: TRBD2
CDR3nt: TGTGCCAGTAGTATAGCGGGGGGGCGAGGGCCGCTCTACGAGCAGTACTTC
CDR3aa: CASSIAGGRGPLYEQYF

v_gene: TRBV30
j_gene: TRBJ2-7
abundance: NA
d_gene: TRBD1
CDR3nt: TGTGCCTGGAGTGTAGGACAGGGGAACGAGCAGTACTTC
CDR3aa: CAWSVGQGNEQYF

v_gene: TRBV13
j_gene: TRBJ1-3
abundance: NA
d_gene: TRBD1
CDR3nt: TGTGCCAGCAGCTTAGGCAGGGGGGACTCTGGAAACACCATATATTTT
CDR3aa: CASSLGRGDSGNTIYF

v_gene: TRBV10-1
j_gene: TRBJ2-5
abundance: NA
d_gene: TRBD2
CDR3nt: TGCGCCAGCAGTGAGTGGACGGGGGGGCAGGAGACCCAGTACTTC
CDR3aa: CASSEWTGGQETQYF

v_gene: TRBV28
j_gene: TRBJ2-5
abundance: NA
d_gene: TRBD1
CDR3nt: TGTGCCAGCAGTCGAGGACAGGGCCGGGAGACCCAGTACTTC
CDR3aa: CASSRGQGRETQYF

v_gene: TRBV18
j_gene: TRBJ1-1
abundance: NA
d_gene: NA
CDR3nt: TGTGCCAGCTCACCAGGGGGCTCGATGAACACTGAAGCTTTCTTT
CDR3aa: CASSPGGSMNTEAFF

v_gene: TRBV7-9
j_gene: TRBJ1-3
abundance: NA
d_gene: NA
CDR3nt: TGTGCCAGCAGCTTAGCAGAAGGGGCGAACACCATATATTTT
CDR3aa: CASSLAEGANTIYF

v_gene: TRBV19
j_gene: TRBJ1-1
abundance: NA
d_gene: NA
CDR3nt: TGTGCCAGTAGTATTCTGGGACAATCGAACACTGAAGCTTTCTTT
CDR3aa: CASSILGQSNTEAFF

v_gene: TRBV29-1
j_gene: TRBJ1-1
abundance: NA
d_gene: TRBD1
CDR3nt: TGCAGCGTGGGCGGCTCCGGGACAGGGAACCCCAGAAGCACTGAAGCTTTCTTT
CDR3aa: CSVGGSGTGNPRSTEAFF

v_gene: TRBV19
j_gene: TRBJ2-5
abundance: NA
d_gene: TRBD1
CDR3nt: TGTGCCAGTAGTAGCCAGACAGGGTACAGAGAGACCCAGTACTTC
CDR3aa: CASSSQTGYRETQYF

v_gene: TRBV6-5
j_gene: TRBJ1-2
abundance: once
d_gene: NA
CDR3nt: TGTGCCAGCACTGTGGGGGGAACGGAAGGCTACACCTTC
CDR3aa: CASTVGGTEGYTF

v_gene: TRBV12-3/TRBV12-4
j_gene: TRBJ2-5
abundance: few
d_gene: NA
CDR3nt: TGTGCCAGCAGTGGATGGACAGAAGAGACCCAGTACTTC
CDR3aa: CASSGWTEETQYF

v_gene: TRBV3-1/TRBV3-2
j_gene: TRBJ2-1
abundance: NA
d_gene: TRBD1
CDR3nt: TGTGCCAGCAGTTTAAAAGGGACAGGGGGTCGCGATGAGCAGTTCTTC
CDR3aa: CASSLKGTGGRDEQFF

v_gene: TRBV2
j_gene: TRBJ1-3
abundance: NA
d_gene: TRBD1
CDR3nt: TGTGCCAGCAGAGGGACAGGGGGCCTTACTGGAAACACCATATATTTT
CDR3aa: CASRGTGGLTGNTIYF

v_gene: TRBV5-1
j_gene: TRBJ1-4
abundance: NA
d_gene: TRBD1
CDR3nt: TGCGCCAGCAGCTTGGACAGGGGGCGCGTTGAAAAACTGTTTTTT
CDR3aa: CASSLDRGRVEKLFF

v_gene: TRBV5-1
j_gene: TRBJ1-3
abundance: NA
d_gene: TRBD1
CDR3nt: TGCGCCAGCAGCGTTGGGACAGTTACTGGAAACACCATATATTTT
CDR3aa: CASSVGTVTGNTIYF

v_gene: TRBV10-3
j_gene: TRBJ1-2
abundance: NA
d_gene: NA
CDR3nt: TGTGCCATCAGTGAGCCGTCAGGGAAAGGCTACACCTTC
CDR3aa: CAISEPSGKGYTF

v_gene: TRBV10-2
j_gene: TRBJ1-5
abundance: NA
d_gene: NA
CDR3nt: TGCGCCAGCACGGGAGCGAGGAGCCAGCCCCAGCATTTT
CDR3aa: CASTGARSQPQHF

v_gene: TRBV25-1
j_gene: TRBJ1-2
abundance: NA
d_gene: NA
CDR3nt: TGTGCCAGCGCGAGGAACTATGGCTACACCTTC
CDR3aa: CASARNYGYTF

v_gene: TRBV16
j_gene: TRBJ1-2
abundance: once
d_gene: NA
CDR3nt: TGTGCCAGCAGCCAAAGTTCAGGGCTTTATGGCTACACCTTC
CDR3aa: CASSQSSGLYGYTF

v_gene: TRBV5-1
j_gene: TRBJ2-7
abundance: NA
d_gene: TRBD2
CDR3nt: TGCGCCAGCAGTACCGGGACTAGCGGGAGATACGAGCAGTACTTC
CDR3aa: CASSTGTSGRYEQYF

v_gene: TRBV7-9
j_gene: TRBJ2-5
abundance: few
d_gene: TRBD1
CDR3nt: TGTGCCAGCAGCTTACAATCAGGGGGTGAGACCCAGTACTTC
CDR3aa: CASSLQSGGETQYF

v_gene: TRBV10-3
j_gene: TRBJ2-7
abundance: NA
d_gene: NA
CDR3nt: TGTGCCATCAGCGGCCGTGGCGGTAGCTCCTACGAGCAGTACTTC
CDR3aa: CAISGRGGSSYEQYF

v_gene: TRBV12-5
j_gene: TRBJ1-2
abundance: NA
d_gene: NA
CDR3nt: TGTGCTAGTGGTTTGGGCAGGGGAATAGAGGGCTACACCTTC
CDR3aa: CASGLGRGIEGYTF